The subject of this entry is one T cell receptor beta chain. This record comes from a study of blood T cell repertoires in COVID-19. The assay was immunoSEQ multiplex PCR, and TCRdb's table has in-frame clones only and misses some. The data hold under 130,000 clones, with about nine tenths observed a single time. Germline lookup yields CDR1 ENHRY and CDR2 SYGVKD. V was shortened by 8 bases and J by 1 base, with 11 bases between the two germline ends. There are 13 residues in the CDR3. The chain combines TRBV10-3 with TRBJ1-1; possible D gene TRBD1, 6 bases. The sequence derives from a woman older than 75 in a cohort sampled during active COVID-19. The sequenced sample was peripheral blood. Here the CDR3 reads CAISGAGNTEAFF. DNA of the CDR3: TGTGCCATCTCAGGGGCTGGGAACACTGAAGCTTTCTTT.